Listed below are T cell receptor beta chains from one sample, sequenced in a study of tumor-infiltrating lymphocytes in localized non-small cell lung cancer. Clones were sequenced by immunoSEQ multiplex PCR, and TCRdb holds only the in-frame ones, with some missing. The sample has approximately 12,000 clones; around three fifths are singletons. The sequencing input was lung tumor tissue. These receptors came from a human donor with non-small cell lung cancer. Each CDR3 is given with its conserved first and last residue. A D gene is named only where the DNA matches it firmly. Size is stated for part of the rows, as once, few or many counts, or as a class when the clone is expanded.

TRBD1 NA TRBJ2-3 TRBV6-5 TGTGCCAGCAGTAGGGACAGGGGGACAGATACGCAGTATTTT CASSRDRGTDTQYF
TRBD1 few TRBJ1-1 TRBV19 TGTGCCAGTAGTCTGGGACAGGCGAGCACTGAAGCTTTCTTT CASSLGQASTEAFF
NA NA TRBJ2-7 TRBV6-5 TGTGCCAGCAGTTATTCCAGTTATGGCTCCTACGAGCAGTACTTC CASSYSSYGSYEQYF
NA once TRBJ2-7 TRBV5-1 TGCGCCAGCAGCTTGGTAGCGCAGGGAGGCTACGAGCAGTACTTC CASSLVAQGGYEQYF
TRBD1 NA TRBJ1-2 TRBV7-2 TGTGCCAGCAGCTCTACATACCTCCAGGGGGCGCTAGGCTACACCTTC CASSSTYLQGALGYTF
TRBD1 NA TRBJ1-5 TRBV7-2 TGTGCCAGCAGCCAGGACAGGGATATCAATCAGCCCCAGCATTTT CASSQDRDINQPQHF
TRBD1 medium-sized TRBJ2-7 TRBV30 TGTGCCGTCGGGACAGCTTATATCTACGAGCAGTACTTC CAVGTAYIYEQYF
NA NA TRBJ1-6 TRBV5-1 TGCGCCAGCAGCTTGAGGAGGGAGAGGTCACCCCTCCACTTT CASSLRRERSPLHF
TRBD2 NA TRBJ2-2 TRBV19 TGTGCCAGTAGTAGGGGACTAGCGTGGAACACCGGGGAGCTGTTTTTT CASSRGLAWNTGELFF
TRBD1 NA TRBJ1-5 TRBV10-3 TGTGCCACCCGGCCCGCGGGACAGGGACATCAGCCCCAGCATTTT CATRPAGQGHQPQHF
NA few TRBJ1-1 TRBV10-2 TGCGCCAGCAGTGAGAATGAGGATAACACTGAAGCTTTCTTT CASSENEDNTEAFF
NA once TRBJ2-3 TRBV5-1 TGCGCCAGCAGCACCCTACCTACGGGCACAGATACGCAGTATTTT CASSTLPTGTDTQYF
TRBD1 NA TRBJ1-2 TRBV27 TGTGCCAGCAGGGCGGGACAGGCTGATGGCTACACCTTC CASRAGQADGYTF